What follows are 21 T cell receptor beta chains derived from one specimen sequenced in a study of T-cell reconstitution after alpha-beta-depleted transplantation in children. Using unique molecular identifiers, the investigators prepared the TCRbeta library. Each CDR3 protein is one row after TCRdb ran MiXCR on the PCR reads. The sample contains some 830,000 distinct CDR3 sequences, roughly 15% of which appear only once. The specimen was PBMCs, mostly from graft donor cells, collected 360 days after TCRalphabeta/CD19-depleted stem cell transplant. The origin of the receptors is a male patient under 18 who had a stem cell transplant for acute lymphoblastic leukemia, so the T cells may come from the graft donor.

In its sample, this clonotype was seen a few times. The rearrangement uses TRBV7-6 and TRBJ2-3; tentatively, D is TRBD2 (6 bases). Germline V gene lookup returns CDR1 SGHVS and CDR2 FNYEAQ. Deletions cut 1 base from V and 7 bases from J, with 18 bases between. The CDR3 sequence is 16 residues long. The CDR3 nucleotides are TGTGCCAGCAGCTTAGTTGGACTATCCGGCCGCAATACGCAGTATTTT. Translating it yields CASSLVGLSGRNTQYF.

V usage is TRBV29-1 and J usage is TRBJ2-2; 9 bases are shared with TRBD2. CDR1 and CDR2 from the germline V gene are SQVTM and ANQGSEA. Trimming at V came to 4 bases and at J to 0 bases, leaving 6 bases not matched to a gene. The CDR3 spans 16 residues. The CDR3 here is CSVVPSGAPNTGELFF. Written as DNA, the CDR3 is TGCAGCGTTGTTCCTAGCGGGGCACCGAACACCGGGGAGCTGTTTTTT.

The chain combines TRBV7-9 with TRBJ2-5, with 10 bases aligning to TRBD1. In germline, CDR1 is SEHNR, CDR2 FQNEAQ (reference sequence). J was trimmed by 2 bases and V by 4 bases; bases with no gene match: 7. The CDR3 extends over 16 amino acids. CDR3 sequence: CASSYRTGGPQETQYF. The CDR3, as DNA: TGTGCCAGCAGCTACAGGACAGGGGGGCCGCAAGAGACCCAGTACTTC.

This clonotype has only a few counts. The genes are TRBV4-2 and TRBJ2-7; 15 nucleotides line up with TRBD2. Germline CDR1 LGHNA, CDR2 YNFKEQ. There are 20 residues in the CDR3. J lost 0 bases, V lost 6 bases, and 15 bases had no gene match. The CDR3: CASSPGLAGGSDLSSYEQYF. The CDR3 DNA reads as TGTGCCAGCAGTCCGGGACTAGCGGGAGGTTCCGACCTCAGCTCCTACGAGCAGTACTTC.

The chain carries TRBV5-1 and TRBJ1-3, with 9 bases identical to TRBD1. The CDR3 sequence is 14 residues long. Germline CDR1 reads SGHRS; CDR2 reads YFSETQ. Unmatched junction bases numbered 3, after V lost 2 bases and J lost 6 bases. CDR3: CASSFGQGINTIYF. CDR3 bases: TGCGCCAGCAGCTTCGGACAGGGGATAAACACCATATATTTT.

V gene TRBV3-1 combines with J gene TRBJ1-6, with D unresolved. This CDR3 has 15 residues. The germline CDR1 and CDR2 sequences are LGHDT and YNNKEL (reference sequence). Trimming took 0 bases from V and 7 from J, leaving 10 bases between them. The CDR3 DNA is TGTGCCAGCAGCCAAGACCGCCGGAAGAATTCACCCCTCCACTTT. This sequence encodes CASSQDRRKNSPLHF.

The chain links TRBV5-6 to TRBJ2-1; TRBD2 matches 9 bases. Germline V lookup: CDR1 SGHDT, CDR2 YYEEEE. The CDR3 covers 17 residues. V was clipped by 0 bases and J by 2 bases; unmatched bases: 6. The CDR3 loop reads CASSLARVAGAYNEQFF. In nucleotides, the CDR3 is TGTGCCAGCAGCTTGGCCAGGGTAGCGGGAGCCTACAATGAGCAGTTCTTC.

The gene calls are TRBV12-3 or TRBV12-4 and TRBJ2-5, with D tentatively TRBD1 (7 bases). The CDR3 has 14 residues. Trimming took off 7 bases at V and 5 bases at J, with 17 bases between the two ends. CDR3 in amino acids: CASTQGGLLETQYF. CDR3 nucleotides: TGTGCCAGCACCCAGGGGGGTCTTCTCGAGACCCAGTACTTC.

This clonotype has at least ten counts. V gene TRBV29-1 combines with J gene TRBJ2-7, with a possible D match to TRBD1 (5 bases). Germline V gene sequence: CDR1 SQVTM, CDR2 ANQGSEA. Trimming removed 0 bases at V and 0 bases at J, with 12 bases between. This CDR3 has 15 residues. CDR3 nucleotide sequence: TGCAGCGTTGAAGATCAAAGGGGTGCCTCCTACGAGCAGTACTTC. Encoded protein: CSVEDQRGASYEQYF.

This clonotype was observed a handful of times. V and J are TRBV6-2 or TRBV6-3 and TRBJ1-5; 9 bases are a match to TRBD1. The junction had 6 bases not matched to a gene; V was cut back by 5 bases and J by 10 bases. Per the germline V gene, CDR1 is MNHEY and CDR2 is SVGEGT. The CDR3 has 13 residues. CDR3 bases: TGTGCCAGCAGTGTGGGACAGGGTGTTCCCCAGCATTTT. Amino acids: CASSVGQGVPQHF.

There are many counts of this clonotype. In DNA form, the CDR3 reads TGTGCCAGCAGCTTCCGGGTTTCCGGGGAGCTGTTTTTT. Translated, it gives CASSFRVSGELFF. This chain connects TRBV7-6 to TRBJ2-2, with D uncertain. Deletions cut 3 bases from V and 6 bases from J, with 8 bases between. CDR1 and CDR2 (germline): SGHVS, FNYEAQ. The CDR3 is 13 amino acids.

Ten or more counts support this clonotype. V gene TRBV18 combines with J gene TRBJ2-1; tentatively, D is TRBD1 (6 bases). The V gene's germline CDR1 is KGHSH and CDR2 LQKENI. V lost 5 bases and J 7 bases, leaving 9 bases between the germline ends. CDR3 size: 12 residues. The CDR3 DNA reads as TGTGCCAGCTCAAGGGGGAGTAATGAGCAGTTCTTC. Encoded protein: CASSRGSNEQFF.

J is TRBJ1-4 and V is TRBV7-6; 8 nucleotides match TRBD1. CDR1 is SGHVS, CDR2 FNYEAQ, per germline. This CDR3 is built from 14 residues. The J segment lost 7 bases and the V segment lost 2 bases, leaving 3 bases of the junction unmatched. This chain's CDR3 is CASSLFQGAEKLFF. The CDR3 coding sequence is TGTGCCAGCAGCTTATTCCAGGGGGCTGAAAAACTGTTTTTT.

Only a few counts were recorded for this clonotype. The chain links TRBV4-1 to TRBJ1-2, with D perhaps matching TRBD1 (5 bases). Trimming shortened V by 6 bases and J by 4 bases, and 18 bases separated the two germline ends. Germline V gene data show CDR1 as MGHRA and CDR2 as YSYEKL. This CDR3 is 15 amino acids long. The DNA of the CDR3 is TGCGCCAGCAGTCCAAGACTCCGGGACCTCTATGGCTACACCTTC. Its translation is CASSPRLRDLYGYTF.

This chain joins TRBV7-6 and TRBJ1-4; 7 bases fit TRBD1. The CDR3 spans 15 residues. The V gene's germline CDR1 is SGHVS and CDR2 FNYEAQ. Germline trimming cut 4 bases from V and 8 bases from J; bases unmatched to any gene: 10. For the CDR3, the DNA is TGTGCCAGCAGCTACGACAGGGCCCGGGGGGAAAAACTGTTTTTT. This translates into CASSYDRARGEKLFF.

The V gene is TRBV5-1, the J gene TRBJ2-5; possible D gene TRBD2, 5 bases. Between the trimmed V and J ends, which lost 4 bases and 5 bases, there was a span of 18 bases. CDR1 is SGHRS, CDR2 YFSETQ, per germline. This CDR3 has 15 amino acids. The CDR3 sequence: CASSLASEREETQYF. The CDR3 nucleotides read TGCGCCAGCAGCCTAGCTTCCGAGAGGGAGGAGACCCAGTACTTC.

The chain is built from TRBV11-2 and TRBJ2-2; 12 bases are a match to TRBD2. Germline lookup yields CDR1 SGHAT and CDR2 FQNNGV. The J segment lost 7 bases and the V segment lost 5 bases, leaving 8 bases of the junction unmatched. CDR3 length: 16 residues. The CDR3 region has the DNA TGTGCCAGCAGCCCCCCACGGACTAGCGGGATCGGGGAGCTGTTTTTT. This encodes CASSPPRTSGIGELFF.

This clonotype was picked up one time. V gene TRBV19 combines with J gene TRBJ2-6; D not certain. The CDR3 consists of 18 residues. Germline CDR1 reads LNHDA; CDR2 reads SQIVND (reference sequence). The germline V and J ends were trimmed by 6 bases and 0 bases, with 18 bases remaining between them. The CDR3 here is CASRPWGLNISGANVLTF. CDR3 coding DNA: TGTGCCAGTAGGCCCTGGGGTCTAAACATCTCTGGGGCCAACGTCCTGACTTTC.

A few counts support this clonotype. As DNA, the CDR3 is TGTGCCAGCAGCGCTGGGGGTTATACGCAGTATTTT. It yields the protein CASSAGGYTQYF. The chain links TRBV2 to TRBJ2-3; D tentatively fits TRBD1 or TRBD2 (5 bases each). V was cut by 6 bases and J by 7 bases, with 11 bases left in between. The CDR3 is made up of 12 amino acids. Germline V CDR1 and CDR2: SNHLY, FYNNEI.

This sequence joins TRBV18 and TRBJ2-7; either TRBD1 or TRBD2 may fit D (5 bases each). Germline lookup yields CDR1 KGHSH and CDR2 LQKENI. Trimming took off 4 bases at V and 3 bases at J, with 10 bases between the two ends. The CDR3 extends over 13 amino acids. The CDR3 protein is CASSRDPYYEQYF. CDR3 sequence (DNA): TGTGCCAGCTCACGGGACCCCTACTACGAGCAGTACTTC.

This clonotype showed up just a few times. It is unclear where the CDR3 begins or ends on the DNA, so no DNA is shown, and the CDR3 is as TCRdb lists it. The chain has TRBV27 and TRBJ2-1; the table's D call of TRBD1 was not tested on the DNA. Per the germline V gene, CDR1 is MNHEY and CDR2 is SMNVEV (reference sequence). The CDR3 is 13 amino acids long, termini counted. The CDR3 region is CASSFGPGTGYFF.